One T cell receptor (beta chain) is described in this entry. The sample holds one count of this clone. Its specific antigen is unknown. No qualities accompany the bases; no much larger clone lies one base away. The entry originates in a study of beta chain features in type 1 diabetes (dated by TCRdb to the late 2010s). Background for the entire study: Patients and healthy donors did not differ in mean age, gender distribution, total cell number or subset yield. A total of 85 million to 140 million sorted cells were examined across all samples, and the number of cells per subset was strongly correlated with RNA yield. Naive and central memory subsets were obtained from all 30 or so donors, but regulatory and stem cell-like memory subsets were isolated from only 8 patients and roughly 8 healthy donors. In the study, recently diagnosed type 1 diabetes patients and matched healthy donors were compared on the TCRB repertoires of their sorted circulating CD4+ T cell subsets. Here is what the overall study found, with its caveats: Because cDNA was sequenced instead of genomic DNA, highly expressing activated cells could be over-represented, though the groups showed no difference in activation or CD3 levels. Naive, central memory and regulatory TCRB repertoires appeared more similar among patients than among healthy donors. HLA sub-analyses involved small numbers of individuals, so any influence of HLA type on TCRB rearrangement remained unresolved. Type 1 diabetes patients showed a moderate but significant shortening of TCRB CDR3 length in all four CD4+ subsets. At VDJ recombination sites, type 1 diabetes patients had fewer insertions and more deleted nucleotides, which implies abnormalities in thymic rearrangement. Shorter templates might be favored by PCR, yet because patient and control samples were amplified and corrected together, any such skew would affect both groups equally.

Each donor gave one peripheral blood draw, averaging approximately 110 mL, which was collected into heparinised tubes. A BD FACSAria II was used to sort naive, central memory, regulatory and stem cell-like memory CD4+ T cells with a panel that included CD45RO, CCR7, CD25, CD127, CD95 and CD27. Purity was above 95% for every sorted population. PBMCs were isolated immediately by Lymphoprep density gradient centrifugation and stained directly without culture. So that batch effects would be minimized, each experiment stained and sorted samples in pairs, pairing one healthy donor with one patient. The entire isolated RNA was reverse transcribed using the High Capacity cDNA Reverse Transcription Kit, and thus expressed TCRB transcripts were sequenced. Deep immunoSEQ sequencing was applied to naive, central memory and regulatory T cell samples, giving an average of about 3.57 million total reads per sample. Sorted cells were lysed in RLT buffer, and RNA was extracted using DNase-treated RNeasy Micro or Mini kits according to cell number. To prevent cross-contamination, each cell subset was processed individually, whereas patient and healthy donor samples were processed jointly. TCRB sequences were amplified from cDNA with the immunoSEQ multiplex PCR, producing 87-bp fragments spanning the CDR3 region. Sequencing of the amplicons was performed on the Illumina HiSeq platform. Per the source publication's procedure: PCR bias was corrected computationally using synthetic template baselines, and reads within Hamming distance 2 were collapsed, with unmergeable singletons discarded. By aligning reads against IMGT, V, D and J genes, CDR3 length, and insertions or deletions at six rearrangement sites were assigned. Clonotype counts were normalized to sorted cell number within each subset before computing true diversity and Gini coefficients with the tcR R package. Repertoire sharing was quantified using the overlap coefficient calculated on TCRB nucleotide sequences. The clones in this table, taken by TCRdb from immuneACCESS, are in-frame only. Not every clone is retained; where verified, under half of the shortfall comes from an unresolved V gene, and the cause of the rest is unknown. Clone size and the V and J calls come from that table; the DNA yielded D and trimming. This sample comprises 150,000 or so clones, 6.5% to 8.5% of them detected only once. Together, the top ten hold 0.45% to 0.55% of the sample.

CDR1 is given as SGHRS and CDR2 as YFSETQ, both from the germline V gene. The CDR3 spans 13 residues, from the cysteine through the phenylalanine. Only the CDR3 portion is preserved as DNA: 39 bases, with reading frame beginning at the first base. Here V drops 4 bases and J drops 4 bases, and the junction holds 2 bases not matched to any gene. The chain is encoded by TRBV5-1 joined to TRBJ2-5; 9 central bases correspond to TRBD1. The sequenced material came from central memory CD4+ T cells from blood. The sequence was collected from a young woman with type 1 diabetes. Read as DNA, the sequence is TGCGCCAGCAGCCGGACAGGGGCAGAGACCCAGTACTTC. Translated, it reads CASSRTGAETQYF.